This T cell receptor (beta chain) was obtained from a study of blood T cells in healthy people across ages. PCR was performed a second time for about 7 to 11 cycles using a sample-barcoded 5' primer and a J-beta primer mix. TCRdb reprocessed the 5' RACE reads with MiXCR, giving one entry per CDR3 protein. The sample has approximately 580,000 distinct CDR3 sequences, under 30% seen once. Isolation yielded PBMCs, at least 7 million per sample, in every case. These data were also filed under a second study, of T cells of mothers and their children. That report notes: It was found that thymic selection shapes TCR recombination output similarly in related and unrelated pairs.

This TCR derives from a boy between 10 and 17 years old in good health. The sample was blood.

CDR3 amino acids: CSARDVQGAQGYTF. In nucleotides, the CDR3 is TGCAGTGCTAGAGATGTTCAGGGGGCGCAAGGCTACACCTTC. The chain employs TRBV20-1 and TRBJ1-2, with TRBD1 matching 8 bases. Losses at the gene ends were 0 bases for V and 8 bases for J; bases not matched to a gene: 8. This CDR3 contains 14 residues. In germline, CDR1 is DFQATT, CDR2 SNEGSKA (reference sequence).